This T cell receptor beta chain was captured in a study of shared clonotypes between healthy human individuals. The material for each subset, its genomic DNA, was split evenly across several immunoSEQ plates. The method was immunoSEQ multiplex PCR; TCRdb's version includes in-frame clones alone and lacks a portion of them. The sample holds about 580,000 clones, nearly 98% seen once. CDR1 and CDR2 (germline): MNHEY, SVGAGI. Trimming cost V 2 bases and J 7 bases, with 12 bases left between them. This CDR3 contains 14 residues. This clone has just one count. Naive CD8 cells comprised CD45RO-negative, CCR7-positively selected cells, excluding terminally differentiated effector memory CD45RA+ cells.

The V gene is TRBV6-5, the J gene TRBJ2-1, with D perhaps matching TRBD1 or TRBD2 (5 bases each). This receptor was obtained from a man younger than 40 in good health. The sequenced sample consisted of naive CD8+ T cells sorted from blood. The CDR3, as DNA: TGTGCCAGCAGTTACGCAGGGTGGGGGAATGAGCAGTTCTTC. Protein sequence: CASSYAGWGNEQFF.